The rows below give T cell receptor beta chains drawn from one sample of a study of CD8 T cells in ankylosing spondylitis. TCRdb reprocessed the 5' RACE reads with MiXCR, giving one entry per CDR3 protein. Among fewer than 250,000 distinct CDR3 sequences listed, about 11% were seen once. The sequencing input was blood, either unsorted or a sorted T cell fraction (not recorded which). Every receptor here comes from a male donor with ankylosing spondylitis or in good health (not recorded which). Each CDR3 is given with its conserved first and last residue. The D gene is left open where the match is weak. The size field is filled for only some rows; it gives once, few, many or a size class.

>many|TRBJ2-6|TRBV7-8|TRBD1
TGTGCCAGCAGCTCAAATAGGACAGGGGTGCTCTCTGGGGCCAACGTCCTGACTTTC
CASSSNRTGVLSGANVLTF
>many|TRBJ2-3|TRBV6-1|TRBD2
TGTGCCAGCAGGGGAGCGGGAACGGCAGATACGCAGTATTTT
CASRGAGTADTQYF
>many|TRBJ1-6|TRBV5-1|-
TGCGCCAGCCACGAGGGGGGCTCACCCCTCCACTTT
CASHEGGSPLHF
>-|TRBJ2-6|TRBV5-1|TRBD1
TGCGCCAGCAGCGGGGGGACAGGGGGCTCCGGGGCCAACGTCCTGACTTTC
CASSGGTGGSGANVLTF
>many|TRBJ2-3|TRBV20-1|-
TGCAGTACAGACGGAGGGATCGGGGATACGCAGTATTTT
CSTDGGIGDTQYF
>-|TRBJ2-5|TRBV7-9|TRBD1
TGTGCCAGCAGCTTAGGGACAGGGGACAGGCAAGAGACCCAGTACTTC
CASSLGTGDRQETQYF
>many|TRBJ1-4|TRBV21-1|-
TGTGCCAGCACCCCCGCAACGAGGGATCTCGGCTCTAATGAAAAACTGTTTTTT
CASTPATRDLGSNEKLFF
>many|TRBJ2-7|TRBV4-2|-
TGTGCCAGCAGCCCAGCCCGCGGGGTCCAGTACGAGCAGTACTTC
CASSPARGVQYEQYF
>few|TRBJ1-1|TRBV12-3/TRBV12-4|-
TGTGCCAGCAGTTTACCCGGGAGCGCGGGGATTAACACTGAAGCTTTCTTT
CASSLPGSAGINTEAFF
>many|TRBJ2-7|TRBV29-1|-
TGCAGCGTTGAAGGAGTCGTCGGCTTATTCTCCTACGAGCAGTACTTC
CSVEGVVGLFSYEQYF
>many|TRBJ2-1|TRBV7-9|TRBD1
TGTGCCAGCATCCCGACAGGGGTGTACAATGAGCAGTTCTTC
CASIPTGVYNEQFF
>many|TRBJ2-1|TRBV20-1|TRBD2
TGCAGTGCTCCCGTCCCAAGACTAGCGGGAAGTGAGCAGTTCTTC
CSAPVPRLAGSEQFF
>many|TRBJ2-2|TRBV5-1|-
TGCGCCAGCAGCCGAGGGAGTACCGGGGAGCTGTTTTTT
CASSRGSTGELFF
>-|TRBJ2-1|TRBV10-3|-
TGTGCCATCAGCGGCGAGAATGAGCAGTTCTTC
CAISGENEQFF
>-|TRBJ1-3|TRBV14|TRBD1
TGTGCCAGCAGCCCCTATAGGAGACAGGGGACCCTCTTCTCTGGAAACACCATATATTTT
CASSPYRRQGTLFSGNTIYF
>many|TRBJ1-2|TRBV20-1|-
TGCAGTGCTCCACAGGGCCGTCAGTATGGCTACACCTTC
CSAPQGRQYGYTF
>many|TRBJ2-7|TRBV7-2|-
TGTGCCAGCAGCTTGGATTTGGACAGTCTGTACTTC
CASSLDLDSLYF